These T cell receptor beta chains were read from a single sample in a study of T cells in Graves' hyperthyroidism and ophthalmopathy. TCRdb called the multiplex PCR reads again in MiXCR, with one record for every CDR3 protein. The sample lists more than 500,000 distinct CDR3 sequences, about 43% seen once, with 15% to 20% in the top ten. The sequenced sample was peripheral blood or thyroid tissue (not recorded which). All receptors derive from an adult woman with Graves' disease, either hyperthyroidism or ophthalmopathy (not recorded which). Both conserved end residues are part of each CDR3. Each record gives: clone size, CDR3 length, D gene, V gene, J gene, CDR3 DNA, CDR3 protein. The D gene is left open where the match is weak. Some rows have no size entry. The others give once, few or many, or a class for an expanded clone.

.	14	.	TRBV10-3	TRBJ1-1	TGTGCCACGACCCTCGGAGGGATGAACACTGAAGCTTTCTTT	CATTLGGMNTEAFF
once	13	.	TRBV4-1	TRBJ2-7	TGCGCCGGCAGCCAAGATAGGGATTACGAGCAGTACTTC	CAGSQDRDYEQYF
.	14	.	TRBV7-9	TRBJ1-2	TGTGCCAGCAGCTTTGGAAGTAGGGTTTATGGCTACGCCTTC	CASSFGSRVYGYAF
.	13	.	TRBV2	TRBJ1-4	TGTGCCAGCCGGACAGACAGTAATGAAAAACTGTTTTTT	CASRTDSNEKLFF
.	15	.	TRBV2	TRBJ2-6	TGTGCCAGCAGTCCAATTGTTTCTGGGGCCAACGTCCTGACTTTC	CASSPIVSGANVLTF
.	14	.	TRBV7-9	TRBJ1-2	TGTGCCAGCAGCCCTGACAGGCCGGGGGGTGGCTACACCTTC	CASSPDRPGGGYTF
once	9	.	TRBV2	TRBJ1-1	TGTGACAGGAACACTGAAGCTTTCTTT	CDRNTEAFF
many	11	.	TRBV20-1	TRBJ2-7	TGCAGTGCCGAGGGGGGATACGAGCAGTACTTC	CSAEGGYEQYF
many	14	TRBD2	TRBV20-1	TRBJ2-7	TGCAGGGCGGAAAAGATAGCGGGAGATTACGAGCAGTACTTC	CRAEKIAGDYEQYF
many	12	.	TRBV10-3	TRBJ2-7	TGTGCCATCAGTGAGCCAAATTACGAGCAGTACTTC	CAISEPNYEQYF
many	13	TRBD1	TRBV15	TRBJ1-5	TGTGCCACCCGACAGGGGGTCGATCAGCCCCAGCATTTT	CATRQGVDQPQHF
many	13	TRBD2	TRBV20-1	TRBJ2-5	TGCAGTGCCCCAGCGGGAGGCGGGGAGACCCAGTACTTC	CSAPAGGGETQYF
many	14	.	TRBV5-1	TRBJ2-5	TGCGCCAGCAGCTTTTTGGAGGGGGGCGAGGGCCAGTACTTC	CASSFLEGGEGQYF
.	12	.	TRBV20-1	TRBJ1-5	TGCAGCGTCCAGACGAGAGGCCAGCCCCAGCATTTT	CSVQTRGQPQHF
few	14	.	TRBV18	TRBJ1-1	TGTGCCAGCTCCCTCCCCAGCACAAACACTGAAGCTTTCTTT	CASSLPSTNTEAFF
once	13	.	TRBV5-5	TRBJ1-2	TGTGCCAGCAGCTCAGAGAGGGCCTATGGCTACACCTTC	CASSSERAYGYTF
many	15	TRBD2	TRBV7-2	TRBJ2-7	TGTGCCAGCAGTGATCTAGCGGGATCAGCCTACGAGCAGTACTTC	CASSDLAGSAYEQYF
.	13	TRBD1	TRBV7-8	TRBJ2-7	TGTGCCAGAACAGGGGGACGAAACAACGAGCAGTACTTC	CARTGGRNNEQYF
many	13	.	TRBV5-1	TRBJ2-5	TGCGCCAGCAGCTTCCTGGGAACGGAGACCCAGTACTTC	CASSFLGTETQYF
once	15	.	TRBV5-6	TRBJ2-5	TGTGCCAGCGAAGCTCAGGGGACACCTCGGGAGACCCAGTACTTC	CASEAQGTPRETQYF
many	13	.	TRBV29-1	TRBJ2-7	TGCAGCGTTGGATGGACGGGACTTGACGAGCAGTACTTC	CSVGWTGLDEQYF
many	16	TRBD2	TRBV20-1	TRBJ2-2	TGCAGTGCTGAGGGACTAGCGGGAGGGCCCAACGGGGAGCTGTTTTTT	CSAEGLAGGPNGELFF
.	15	TRBD2	TRBV7-9	TRBJ2-5	TGTGCCAGCAGCAACACCGGGACTAGCGGGGAGACCCAGTACTTC	CASSNTGTSGETQYF
.	17	.	TRBV6-5	TRBJ1-6	TGTGCCAGCAGCCATCGCCGGGGGGGATCCTATAATTCACCCCTCCACTTT	CASSHRRGGSYNSPLHF
.	22	.	TRBV9	TRBJ1-2	.	CASSIYLCSVEARQPWGYGYTF
.	15	.	TRBV20-1	TRBJ2-7	TGCAGTGCTAGAGGGCGGCTAGGCGGTTCCTACGAGCAGTACTTC	CSARGRLGGSYEQYF
few	13	.	TRBV10-3	TRBJ1-1	TGTGCCACCGCTTGGGTGTCGAACACTGAAGCTTTCTTT	CATAWVSNTEAFF
many	14	TRBD1	TRBV12-3/TRBV12-4	TRBJ1-2	TGTGCCAGCAGTCGGACAGGGGAGATATATGGCTACACCTTC	CASSRTGEIYGYTF
.	14	TRBD1	TRBV27	TRBJ2-7	TGTGCCAGCAGTCCACAGGGGGCGGTTTACGAGCAGTACTTC	CASSPQGAVYEQYF
.	9	.	TRBV20-1	TRBJ1-2	TGCAGTGCCAGCGAACGCTACACCTTC	CSASERYTF
.	15	.	TRBV25-1	TRBJ2-7	TGTGCCAGCAGTCTCGGAGGACCAAGCTCCTACGAGCAGTACTTC	CASSLGGPSSYEQYF
.	12	.	TRBV18	TRBJ1-6	TGTGCCAGCTCACCCGTGGATTCACCCCTCCACTTT	CASSPVDSPLHF
.	16	TRBD2	TRBV20-1	TRBJ2-5	TGCAGTGCTACCCCACTAGCGGGAGGGCCAAAAGAGACCCAGTACTTC	CSATPLAGGPKETQYF
many	14	.	TRBV6-4	TRBJ1-1	TGTGCCAGCAGGCCCGACAGGTCTTCGACTGAAGCTTTCTTT	CASRPDRSSTEAFF
.	14	TRBD2	TRBV5-1	TRBJ2-7	TGCGCCAGCCATTCCGGGAGAGCGGGAAACGAGCAGTACTTC	CASHSGRAGNEQYF
few	11	.	TRBV20-1	TRBJ2-1	TGCAGCGCCCGGGAGAACAATGAGCAGTTCTTC	CSARENNEQFF
few	14	TRBD1	TRBV28	TRBJ1-1	TGTGCCAGCAGTTTACAGGGGGTAATAGGTGAAGCTTTCTTT	CASSLQGVIGEAFF
.	13	TRBD1	TRBV2	TRBJ1-4	TGTGCCAGCATCCTGGACAGGGGTGAAAAACTGTTTTTT	CASILDRGEKLFF
few	14	.	TRBV25-1	TRBJ2-2	TGTGCCAGCAGTGATTCCCACCCAAGGAGGGAGCTGTTTTTT	CASSDSHPRRELFF
.	13	.	TRBV20-1	TRBJ1-1	TGCAGTGCTGTTAGCGGGGGGAACACTGAAGCTTTCTTT	CSAVSGGNTEAFF
.	14	.	TRBV20-1	TRBJ1-5	TGCAGTTTCGGAGGGCGTTCGGGCAATCAGCCCCAGCATTTT	CSFGGRSGNQPQHF
many	13	.	TRBV7-8	TRBJ2-7	TGTGCCAGCAGCTTCAGCCAAATCTACGAGCAGTACTTC	CASSFSQIYEQYF
.	17	.	TRBV28	TRBJ1-1	TGTGCCAGCAGTTTGCGCCGGAAGGACACATGGAACACTGAAGCTTTCTTT	CASSLRRKDTWNTEAFF
many	13	.	TRBV6-5	TRBJ2-5	TGTGCCAGCAAAGTAGTGGGACGGGAGACCCAGTACTTC	CASKVVGRETQYF
.	18	TRBD1	TRBV10-3	TRBJ1-3	TGTGCCATCAGTGAAACAGGGTTCCGAGGGGGCACTGGAAACACCATATATTTT	CAISETGFRGGTGNTIYF
few	10	.	TRBV29-1	TRBJ1-1	TGCAGCGTTACGGAGTTAAAAGCTTTCTTT	CSVTELKAFF